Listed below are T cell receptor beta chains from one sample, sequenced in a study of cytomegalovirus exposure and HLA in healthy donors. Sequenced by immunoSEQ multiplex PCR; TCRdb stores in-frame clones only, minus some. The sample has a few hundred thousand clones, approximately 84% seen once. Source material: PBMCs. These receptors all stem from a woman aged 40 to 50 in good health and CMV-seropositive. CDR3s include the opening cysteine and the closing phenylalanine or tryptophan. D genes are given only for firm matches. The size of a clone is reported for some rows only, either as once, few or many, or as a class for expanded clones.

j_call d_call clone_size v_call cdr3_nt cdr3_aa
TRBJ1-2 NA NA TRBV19 TGTGCCAGTAGTACAACTCCAAGCACAGCTCGAGGCTACACCTTC CASSTTPSTARGYTF
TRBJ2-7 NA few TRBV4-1 TGCGCCAGCAGCCAAGGTGCAGGGCTGACCTACGAGCAGTACTTC CASSQGAGLTYEQYF
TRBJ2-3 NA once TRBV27 TGTGCCAGCAGATCGAGCGGGCCCAGCACAGATACGCAGTATTTT CASRSSGPSTDTQYF
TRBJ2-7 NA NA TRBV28 TGTGCCAGCAGTTTAGCCGGCTACGAGCAGTACTTC CASSLAGYEQYF
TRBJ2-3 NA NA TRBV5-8 TGTGCCAGCAGCTTGGTCCCTTCCCCACGGTCAGATACGCAGTATTTT CASSLVPSPRSDTQYF
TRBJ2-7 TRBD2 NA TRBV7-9 TGTGCCAGCAGCCAACACCCGGGACTAGGGGGCGAGCAGTACTTC CASSQHPGLGGEQYF
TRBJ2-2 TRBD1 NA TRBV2 TGTGCCAGCAGTATACACCCCCCTAACACAGGGGCGAGCACCGGGGAGCTGTTTTTT CASSIHPPNTGASTGELFF
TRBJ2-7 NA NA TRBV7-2 TGTGCCAGCAGCTTAATGGCTAGCGATCACGAGCAGTACTTC CASSLMASDHEQYF
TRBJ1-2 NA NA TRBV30 TGTGCCTGGAGTGTATACGCCCGAGACTATGGCTACACCTTC CAWSVYARDYGYTF
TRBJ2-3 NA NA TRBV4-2 TGTGCCAGCAGCCAAACTGGGGGCCCCACAGATACGCAGTATTTT CASSQTGGPTDTQYF
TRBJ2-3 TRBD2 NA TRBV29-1 TGCAGCGTTGAGGGTAAGAAGACTAGCGGGAGGGCCTTGGGCACAGATACGCAGTATTTT CSVEGKKTSGRALGTDTQYF
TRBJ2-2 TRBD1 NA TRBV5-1 TGCGCCAGCAGCTTGGTGACAGGGAGCACCGGGGAGCTGTTTTTT CASSLVTGSTGELFF
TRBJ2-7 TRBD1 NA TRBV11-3 TGTGCCAGCAGCTTAAATTCAGGGGGCAACGAGCAGTACTTC CASSLNSGGNEQYF
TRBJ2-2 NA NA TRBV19 TGTGCCAGCTCGGGGTCGGGGTCGGTCGGGGAGCTGTTTTTT CASSGSGSVGELFF
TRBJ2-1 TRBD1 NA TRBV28 TGTGCCAGCAGTTTAGTGAGGGGGCTATCGAGCGAGCAGTTCTTC CASSLVRGLSSEQFF
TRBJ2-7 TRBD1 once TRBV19 TGTGCCAGTAGCCTTGGACAGGGGAAGTTCTACGAGCAGTACTTC CASSLGQGKFYEQYF
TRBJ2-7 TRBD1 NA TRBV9 TGTGCCAGCAGCGTAGGAGGGACAGGGTCCTACGAGCAGTACTTC CASSVGGTGSYEQYF
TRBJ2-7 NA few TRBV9 TGTGCCAGCAGCGTAGGACGAAGGGGGAGCGCCTACGAGCAGTACTTC CASSVGRRGSAYEQYF
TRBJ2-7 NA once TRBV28 TGTGCCAGCAGTTTAGGCGGAGGAGGACTCTACGAGCAGTACTTC CASSLGGGGLYEQYF
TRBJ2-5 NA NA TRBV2 TGTGCCAGCAGTCTACAGGGTTGGGAGACCCAGTACTTC CASSLQGWETQYF
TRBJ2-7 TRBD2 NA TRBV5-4 TGTGCCAGCAGTTTAACGCGGACTAGCGGGAGGCGGTACGAGCAGTACTTC CASSLTRTSGRRYEQYF
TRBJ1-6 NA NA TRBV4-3 TGCGCCAGCAGCCAAGCGTACAGCTATAATTCACCCCTCCACTTT CASSQAYSYNSPLHF
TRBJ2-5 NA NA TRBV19 TGTGCCAGTGCAGATCAAGAGACCCAGTACTTC CASADQETQYF
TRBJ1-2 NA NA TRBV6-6 TGTGCCAGCAGTTACCTTACAGGTCTGGGCTATGGCTACACCTTC CASSYLTGLGYGYTF
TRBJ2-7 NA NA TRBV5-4 TGTGCCAGCAGCTTGGGGACTCGGGCCTACGAGCAGTACTTC CASSLGTRAYEQYF
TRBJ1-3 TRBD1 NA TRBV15 TGTGCCACCAGACGACAGGGGGACGGAAACACCATATATTTT CATRRQGDGNTIYF
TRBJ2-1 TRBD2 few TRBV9 TGTGCCAGCAGCGCGGGGGGGACTAGCTGGAATGAGCAGTTCTTC CASSAGGTSWNEQFF
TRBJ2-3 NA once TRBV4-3 TGCGCCAGCAGCCAAGATCTGGGGGTAGCGGAACTTAGCACAGATACGCAGTATTTT CASSQDLGVAELSTDTQYF
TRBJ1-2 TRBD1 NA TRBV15 TGTGCCACCAGCAGAGATTCCGGGACAGCGCTGTTGGGCTACACCTTC CATSRDSGTALLGYTF
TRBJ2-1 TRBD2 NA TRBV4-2 TGTGCCAGCAGCCAAGTCGGGGGGACCTCCTACAATGAGCAGTTCTTC CASSQVGGTSYNEQFF
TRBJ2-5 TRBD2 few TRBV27 TGTGCCAGCAGTTACTCGGGAGGGGACCAAGAGACCCAGTACTTC CASSYSGGDQETQYF
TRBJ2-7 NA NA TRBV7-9 TGTGCCAGCAGCACTCCTGACAGGACCTACGAGCAGTACTTC CASSTPDRTYEQYF
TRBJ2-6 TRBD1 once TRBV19 TGTGCCAGTAGTAACCTCGGTCGCCAGGGGGCGTCTGGGGCCAACGTCCTGACTTTC CASSNLGRQGASGANVLTF
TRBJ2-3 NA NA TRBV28 TGTGCCAGCAGTTTCATGGGAGCTGAGACAGATACGCAGTATTTT CASSFMGAETDTQYF
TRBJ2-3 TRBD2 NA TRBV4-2 TGTGCCAGCAGCCAAGTAGCGGGGGTTAGCACAGATACGCAGTATTTT CASSQVAGVSTDTQYF
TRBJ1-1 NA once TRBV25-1 TGTGCCAGCAGTTACAGTGAGGGTGAAGCTTTCTTT CASSYSEGEAFF
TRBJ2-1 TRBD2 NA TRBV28 TGTGCCAGCAGCCCCGTACTAGCGGGGATCTACAATGAGCAGTTCTTC CASSPVLAGIYNEQFF